This TCR beta chain was obtained from a study of blood T cell repertoires in COVID-19. Study context: Samples of COVID-19 (acute and convalescent) were obtained from the United States, Italy and Spain. Sample material is recorded as cDNA or gDNA derived from T cells, B-cell-depleted T cells, or PBMCs.

The length of the CDR3 is 14 residues. The germline V gene has CDR1 LNHDA and CDR2 SQIVND (reference sequence). The V gene end was trimmed by 4 bases and the J gene end by 0 bases; junction bases not matched to a gene: 2. In the authors' workflow: From reference gene primer amplification, estimates of nucleated cell counts were derived. Using immunoSEQ multiplex PCR, the repertoire was profiled, and TCRdb retains in-frame clones only, with some absent. Clone size and the V and J calls come from that table; the DNA yielded D and trimming. The top ten clones hold 9.8% of a sample with 85,000 to 120,000 clones, around 73% of them seen once.

The chain couples TRBV19 to TRBJ1-1; 7 positions agree with TRBD1. What was sequenced was peripheral blood. The sequence derives from a man in his sixties with active or convalescent COVID-19. In DNA form, the CDR3 reads TGTGCCAGTAGTACGGGACAGATGAACACTGAAGCTTTCTTT. This encodes CASSTGQMNTEAFF.